The 24 T cell receptor beta chains given below trace back to one sample, sequenced in a study of T-cell reconstitution after alpha-beta-depleted transplantation in children. Preparation of the TCRbeta library was carried out with unique molecular identifiers. TCRdb used MiXCR to reprocess the PCR reads, holding one entry per CDR3 protein. This sample carries over 200,000 distinct CDR3 sequences, roughly 8.3% of them seen once, and the ten largest clones take 35% to 45%. Sequenced here: PBMCs, mostly from graft donor cells, sampled 360 days after TCRalphabeta/CD19-depleted stem cell transplant. The receptors derive from a male patient between 2 and 15 years old who had a stem cell transplant for acute myeloid leukemia, so the T cells may come from the graft donor.

CDR3 sequence: CAAFYLGLERQSNTEAFF. In DNA, the CDR3 is TGTGCCGCCTTTTATTTAGGTTTAGAACGACAAAGCAACACTGAAGCTTTCTTT. The V gene is TRBV27, the J gene TRBJ1-1; D is unresolved. This CDR3 is 18 amino acids long. Germline-derived CDR1 and CDR2 are MNHEY and SMNVEV (reference sequence). The V end lost 11 bases, the J end lost 2 bases, and 30 bases lay between the germline ends.

The chain carries TRBV7-6 and TRBJ1-1; tentatively, D is TRBD1 (5 bases). CDR3 length: 13 residues. Germline loops: CDR1 SGHVS, CDR2 FNYEAQ. The ends were cut back, 3 bases at V and 4 bases at J, with 9 bases in the middle. CDR3: CASSFPRGTEAFF. DNA of the CDR3: TGTGCCAGCAGCTTCCCTAGGGGCACTGAAGCTTTCTTT.

In its sample, this clonotype was seen many times. The rearrangement uses TRBV10-3 and TRBJ2-6, with 14 bases matching TRBD2. Germline V gene lookup returns CDR1 ENHRY and CDR2 SYGVKD. This CDR3 contains 18 residues. After removal of 2 bases from V and 4 bases from J, the junction contained 4 bases not matched to a gene. CDR3 nucleotide sequence: TGTGCCATCAGTGAGACGGGACTAGCGGGAGCCGGGGCCAACGTCCTGACTTTC. The encoded protein is CAISETGLAGAGANVLTF.

Ten or more counts support this clonotype. The V call is TRBV5-1, the J call TRBJ2-7, with 14 bases fitting TRBD2. Germline V lookup: CDR1 SGHRS, CDR2 YFSETQ. V gave up 2 bases and J gave up 4 bases; unmatched junction bases: 5. The CDR3 sequence is 16 residues long. CDR3 amino acids: CASSLTGTSGSYEQYF. The CDR3 DNA reads as TGCGCCAGCAGCTTAACGGGGACTAGCGGGAGTTACGAGCAGTACTTC. Filled out from reference TRBV5-1 and TRBJ2-7, the complete variable domain reads KAGVTQTPRYLIKTRGQQVTLSCSPISGHRSVSWYQQTPGQGLQFLFEYFSETQRNKGNFPGRFSGRQFSNSRSEMNVSTLELGDSALYLCASSLTGTSGSYEQYFGPGTRLTVT.

The rearrangement joins TRBV20-1 to TRBJ1-5; D call uncertain. The CDR3 totals 14 residues. Germline-derived CDR1 and CDR2 are DFQATT and SNEGSKA (reference sequence). Trimming took off 1 base at V and 4 bases at J, with 11 bases between the two ends. CDR3 sequence: CSARGWTGNQPQHF. For the CDR3, the DNA is TGCAGTGCTAGAGGATGGACGGGGAATCAGCCCCAGCATTTT.

This clonotype was detected many times. V is TRBV29-1 and J is TRBJ2-7; tentative D call: TRBD1 (6 bases). Trimming cost V 6 bases and J 4 bases, with 22 bases left between them. The CDR3 extends over 15 amino acids. Germline V lookup: CDR1 SQVTM, CDR2 ANQGSEA. CDR3: CSVTMRGHSQYEQYF. The CDR3 DNA reads as TGCAGCGTCACGATGAGGGGACACTCACAATACGAGCAGTACTTC.

This clonotype showed up just a few times. The chain combines TRBV11-3 with TRBJ2-5, with D perhaps matching TRBD1 (6 bases). The germline CDR1 and CDR2 sequences are SGHNT and YENEEA. The ends were cut back, 0 bases at V and 2 bases at J, with 10 bases in the middle. There are 15 residues in the CDR3. CDR3 loop: CASSLDRGGQETQYF. The CDR3, as DNA: TGTGCCAGCAGCTTAGACAGGGGTGGACAAGAGACCCAGTACTTC.

Many counts were recorded for this clonotype. V is TRBV7-9 and J is TRBJ2-1, with D possibly being TRBD2 (6 bases). CDR1 SEHNR and CDR2 FQNEAQ come from the germline V gene (reference sequence). Between the trimmed V and J ends, which lost 4 bases and 6 bases, there was a span of 19 bases. This CDR3 has 16 amino acids. CDR3 nucleotides: TGTGCCAGCAGCTCCTTGGGCGGGGCTATAATCAATGAGCAGTTCTTC. It translates to CASSSLGGAIINEQFF.

The V gene is TRBV29-1, the J gene TRBJ2-7; D is unresolved. Per the germline V gene, CDR1 is SQVTM and CDR2 is ANQGSEA. This CDR3 has 13 amino acids. V was cut by 2 bases and J by 0 bases, with 8 bases left in between. The CDR3, as DNA: TGCAGCGTTGAATCCCAGGTCTCCTACGAGCAGTACTTC. Encoded protein: CSVESQVSYEQYF.

The chain has TRBV20-1 and TRBJ1-4; D not certain. This CDR3 is built from 15 residues. In germline, CDR1 is DFQATT, CDR2 SNEGSKA (reference sequence). V was trimmed by 5 bases and J by 1 base, leaving 14 bases between them. Written as DNA, the CDR3 is TGCAGTGCTCGGATAGGGAGCCAAACTAATGAAAAACTGTTTTTT. It encodes CSARIGSQTNEKLFF.

This clonotype was seen repeatedly, ten times or more. The J gene is TRBJ2-5, the V gene TRBV20-1; D possibly corresponds to TRBD1 (6 bases). The CDR3 runs 11 residues. The ends were cut back, 6 bases at V and 5 bases at J, with 10 bases in the middle. From germline, CDR1 is DFQATT and CDR2 SNEGSKA (reference sequence). CDR3 sequence (DNA): TGCAGTGCATACAGGGTTGAGACCCAGTACTTC. Amino acid sequence: CSAYRVETQYF.

The chain has TRBV15 and TRBJ2-1; 9 bases agree with TRBD2. This CDR3 has 15 residues. Germline-derived CDR1 and CDR2 are LNHNV and YYDKDF (reference sequence). The V gene end was trimmed by 6 bases and the J gene end by 8 bases; junction bases not matched to a gene: 11. CDR3 DNA: TGTGCCACCAGAAGATGGAGTAGCGGGAGCCATGAGCAGTTCTTC. Amino acid sequence: CATRRWSSGSHEQFF.

This clonotype was seen more than once but under ten times. The gene calls are TRBV29-1 and TRBJ2-5, with 11 positions matching TRBD1. This CDR3 spans 15 amino acids. V was clipped by 8 bases and J by 4 bases; unmatched bases: 12. Germline V gene lookup returns CDR1 SQVTM and CDR2 ANQGSEA. CDR3 region: CSIRPGTGGGETQYF. The CDR3 DNA reads as TGCAGCATCCGGCCCGGGACAGGGGGGGGAGAGACCCAGTACTTC.

A few counts support this clonotype. The V call is TRBV6-1, the J call TRBJ2-7; unclear D gene. Deletions cut 3 bases from V and 2 bases from J, with 14 bases between. This CDR3 spans 15 amino acids. Per germline, CDR1 MNHNS and CDR2 SASEGT. CDR3 residues: CASSDEPPSPYEQYV. The CDR3 bases are TGTGCCAGCAGTGATGAACCCCCAAGCCCCTACGAGCAGTACGTC.

This clonotype was counted only a few times. The chain couples TRBV9 to TRBJ2-1; 8 positions agree with TRBD2. There are 17 residues in the CDR3. Trimming at V came to 4 bases and at J to 0 bases, leaving 9 bases not matched to a gene. The germline V gene encodes CDR1 SGDLS and CDR2 YYNGEE. The CDR3 is CASSPRGRPISYNEQFF. Here the CDR3 DNA reads TGTGCCAGCAGCCCTCGCGGGAGGCCCATCTCCTACAATGAGCAGTTCTTC.

The sample holds many counts of this clonotype. V and J are TRBV20-1 and TRBJ2-2; maybe TRBD1 (5 bases). V was cut by 6 bases and J by 8 bases, with 25 bases left in between. Germline CDR1 and CDR2: DFQATT and SNEGSKA (reference sequence). This CDR3 comprises 16 residues. The CDR3 DNA follows: TGCAGTGCGGCAGGGCAGGTCTTGATGGGTCCGGGGGAGCTGTTTTTT. Translated: CSAAGQVLMGPGELFF.

This clonotype was counted between two and nine times. The chain recombines TRBV5-1 with TRBJ1-2; no firm D call. V lost 1 base, J lost 3 bases, and 7 bases lay in between. The CDR3 length is 13 residues. The V gene's germline CDR1 is SGHRS and CDR2 YFSETQ. CDR3 loop: CASSLQSYYGYTF. In DNA form, the CDR3 reads TGCGCCAGCAGCTTGCAGTCCTACTATGGCTACACCTTC.

Of note for this clonotype: This could be a read error, since a much larger clone is one nucleotide away. The gene calls are TRBV25-1 and TRBJ2-5, with TRBD2 matching 12 bases. Trimming took 4 bases from V and 5 from J; bases not matched to a gene: 11. The length of the CDR3 is 17 residues. CDR1 is MGHDK, CDR2 SYGVNS, per germline. The CDR3 nucleotides are TGTGCCAGCAGTGCCCGGACTAGCGGGATAGGACGGGAGACCCAGTACTTC. This translates into CASSARTSGIGRETQYF.

This clonotype was counted at least ten times. This chain connects TRBV20-1 to TRBJ2-1, with D possibly being TRBD1 (5 bases). Trimming removed 0 bases from V and 4 bases from J, with 13 bases in between. The CDR3 totals 15 residues. Germline V CDR1 and CDR2: DFQATT, SNEGSKA (reference sequence). CDR3 DNA: TGCAGTGCTAGAGATAACGGACACCCTTACAATGAGCAGTTCTTC. It specifies CSARDNGHPYNEQFF.

This clonotype was recorded at least ten times. V is TRBV5-1 and J is TRBJ2-2; TRBD2 matches at 10 bases. The junction had 17 bases not matched to a gene; V was cut back by 4 bases and J by 5 bases. CDR1 is SGHRS and CDR2 is YFSETQ in the germline V gene. The CDR3 is made up of 19 amino acids. The CDR3 DNA is TGCGCCAGCAGCCACCCTTGGAGCGGGGGGGCGTTCTGGACCGGGGAGCTGTTTTTT. It encodes CASSHPWSGGAFWTGELFF. Variable domain in full (rest from reference TRBV5-1 and TRBJ2-2): KAGVTQTPRYLIKTRGQQVTLSCSPISGHRSVSWYQQTPGQGLQFLFEYFSETQRNKGNFPGRFSGRQFSNSRSEMNVSTLELGDSALYLCASSHPWSGGAFWTGELFFGEGSRLTVL.

This clonotype was found a few times. The rearrangement links TRBV14 to TRBJ2-2; D call uncertain. Germline values: CDR1 SGHDN, CDR2 FVKESK. The CDR3 has 15 residues. V gave up 4 bases and J gave up 6 bases, with 15 bases separating them. The CDR3 protein is CASSRWTGFSGELFF. The CDR3 region has the DNA TGTGCCAGCAGCCGCTGGACCGGGTTTTCCGGGGAGCTGTTTTTT.

The CDR3 DNA follows: TGTGCCAGCAGTAGACTAGCGGGGGGGCCAGGAGATACGCAGTATTTT. Protein product: CASSRLAGGPGDTQYF. The V call is TRBV12-3 or TRBV12-4, the J call TRBJ2-3; the match to TRBD2 covers 14 bases. The CDR3 spans 16 residues. Germline trimming cut 5 bases from V and 5 bases from J; bases unmatched to any gene: 6.

This clonotype was counted between two and nine times. The J gene is TRBJ1-6, the V gene TRBV2; D is unclear. From germline, CDR1 is SNHLY and CDR2 FYNNEI. Trimming left V 5 bases short and J 5 bases short, with 13 bases between. This CDR3 has 15 residues. The CDR3 DNA sequence: TGTGCCAGCAGTCCTGCGGGCGGAAATAATTCACCCCTCCACTTT. Translation: CASSPAGGNNSPLHF.

This clonotype came up a few times. The gene calls are TRBV20-1 and TRBJ1-5; D might be TRBD1 (5 bases). V lost 1 base, J lost 4 bases, and 8 bases lay in between. The CDR3 sequence is 13 residues long. In germline, CDR1 is DFQATT, CDR2 SNEGSKA (reference sequence). For the CDR3, the DNA is TGCAGTGCTAGAGTGCAGGGTAATCAGCCCCAGCATTTT. It encodes CSARVQGNQPQHF.